This TCR beta chain stems from a study of blood T cell repertoires in COVID-19. This table comes from immunoSEQ multiplex PCR, and its TCRdb copy is limited to in-frame clones, with some not included. Counted here are roughly 250,000 clones, 70% to 90% occurring once; the ten biggest clones make up approximately 4%. This clone was detected once. The germline gives CDR1 SGHRS, CDR2 YFSETQ. The CDR3 extends over 18 amino acids. V lost 6 bases, J lost 2 bases, and 14 bases stayed unmatched. The sequencing input was PBMCs or T cells enriched from blood (not recorded which). The chain uses TRBV5-1 and TRBJ2-3; TRBD2 matches at 11 bases. This TCR was recovered from a woman aged 25 to 45 who had recovered from COVID-19. The CDR3 region has the DNA TGCGCCAGCAACAGCTTGGTATCTAGCGGGGGGTCCACAGATACGCAGTATTTT. As protein: CASNSLVSSGGSTDTQYF.